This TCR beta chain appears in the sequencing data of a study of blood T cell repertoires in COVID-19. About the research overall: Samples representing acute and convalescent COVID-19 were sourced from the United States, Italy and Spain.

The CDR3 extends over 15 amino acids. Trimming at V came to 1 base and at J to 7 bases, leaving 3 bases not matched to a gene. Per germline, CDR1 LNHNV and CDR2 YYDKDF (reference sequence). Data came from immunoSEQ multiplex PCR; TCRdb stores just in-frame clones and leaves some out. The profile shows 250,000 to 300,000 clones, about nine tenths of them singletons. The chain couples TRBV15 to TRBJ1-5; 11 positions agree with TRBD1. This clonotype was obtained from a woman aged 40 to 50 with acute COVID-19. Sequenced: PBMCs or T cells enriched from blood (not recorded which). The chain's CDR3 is CATSRGGTGGQPQHF. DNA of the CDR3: TGTGCCACCAGCAGAGGGGGGACAGGGGGACAGCCCCAGCATTTT.